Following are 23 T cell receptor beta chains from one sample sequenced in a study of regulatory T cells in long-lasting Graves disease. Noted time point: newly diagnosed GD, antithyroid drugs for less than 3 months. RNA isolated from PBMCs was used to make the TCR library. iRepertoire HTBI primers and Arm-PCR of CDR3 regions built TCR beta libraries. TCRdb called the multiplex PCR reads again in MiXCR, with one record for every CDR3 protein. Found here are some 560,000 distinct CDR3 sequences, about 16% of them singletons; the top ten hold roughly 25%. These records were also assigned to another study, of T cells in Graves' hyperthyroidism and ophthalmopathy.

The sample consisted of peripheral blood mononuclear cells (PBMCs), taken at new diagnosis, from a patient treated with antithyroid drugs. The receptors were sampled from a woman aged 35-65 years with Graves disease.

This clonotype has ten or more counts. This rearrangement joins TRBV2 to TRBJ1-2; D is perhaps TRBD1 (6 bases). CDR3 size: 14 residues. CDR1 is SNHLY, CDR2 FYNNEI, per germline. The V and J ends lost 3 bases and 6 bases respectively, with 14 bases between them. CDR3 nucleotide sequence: TGTGCCAGCAGTGAGCGACAGGCGAAGGATGGCTACACCTTC. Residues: CASSERQAKDGYTF.

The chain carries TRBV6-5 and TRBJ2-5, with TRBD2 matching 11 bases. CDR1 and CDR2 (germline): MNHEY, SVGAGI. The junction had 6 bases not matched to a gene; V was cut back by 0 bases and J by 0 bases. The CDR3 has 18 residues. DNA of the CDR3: TGTGCCAGCAGTTACTCTCCCCCTAGCGGGGGGTACCAAGAGACCCAGTACTTC. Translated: CASSYSPPSGGYQETQYF.

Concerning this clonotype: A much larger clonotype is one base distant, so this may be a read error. In nucleotides, the CDR3 is TGTGCCAGCAGTTACTCGGTGGGGGGCTTGGAGACGATGGACACTGAAGCTTTCTTT. This translates into CASSYSVGGLETMDTEAFF. V is TRBV6-2 or TRBV6-3 and J is TRBJ1-1; weak D call: TRBD1 (6 bases). The ends were cut back, 0 bases at V and 3 bases at J, with 23 bases in the middle. The germline V gene has CDR1 MNHEY and CDR2 SVGEGT. CDR3 length equals 19 residues.

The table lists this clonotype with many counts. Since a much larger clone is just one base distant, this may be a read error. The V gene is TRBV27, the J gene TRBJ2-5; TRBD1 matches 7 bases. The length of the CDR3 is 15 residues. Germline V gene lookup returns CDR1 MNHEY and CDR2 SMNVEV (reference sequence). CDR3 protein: CASSSSERGQGTQYF. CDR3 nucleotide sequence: TGTGCCAGCAGTTCCTCAGAAAGGGGGCAAGGGACCCAGTACTTC.

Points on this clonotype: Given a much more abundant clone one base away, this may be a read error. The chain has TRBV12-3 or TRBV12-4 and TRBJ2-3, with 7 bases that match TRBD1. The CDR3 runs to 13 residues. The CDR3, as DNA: TGTGCCAGCAGTGGGGGACAGCGCTACGAGCAGCACTTC. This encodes CASSGGQRYEQHF.

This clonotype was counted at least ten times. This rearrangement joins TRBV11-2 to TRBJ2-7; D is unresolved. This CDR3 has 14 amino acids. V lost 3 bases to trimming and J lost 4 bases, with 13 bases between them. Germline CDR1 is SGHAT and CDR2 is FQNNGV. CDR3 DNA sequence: TGTGCCAGCAGCTTCACGCCTTCAACGTACGAGCAGTACTTC. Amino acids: CASSFTPSTYEQYF.

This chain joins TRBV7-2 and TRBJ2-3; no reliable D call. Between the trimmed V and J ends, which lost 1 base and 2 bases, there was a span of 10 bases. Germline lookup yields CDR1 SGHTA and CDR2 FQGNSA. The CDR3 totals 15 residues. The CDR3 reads CASSLDRKPTDTQYF. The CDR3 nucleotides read TGTGCCAGCAGCTTAGACAGAAAACCCACAGATACGCAGTATTTT.

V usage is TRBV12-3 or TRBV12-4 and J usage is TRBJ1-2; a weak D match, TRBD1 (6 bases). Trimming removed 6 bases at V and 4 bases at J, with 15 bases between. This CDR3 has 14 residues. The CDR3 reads CASSPLGARYGYTF. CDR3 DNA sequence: TGTGCCAGCAGCCCCCTGGGGGCCCGCTATGGCTACACCTTC.

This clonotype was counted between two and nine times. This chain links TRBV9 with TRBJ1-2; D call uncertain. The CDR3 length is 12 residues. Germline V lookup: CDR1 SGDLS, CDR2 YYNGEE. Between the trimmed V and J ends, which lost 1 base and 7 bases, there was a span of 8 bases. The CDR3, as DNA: TGTGCCAGCAGCGTAAGTGGGGTTGGCTACACCTTC. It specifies CASSVSGVGYTF.

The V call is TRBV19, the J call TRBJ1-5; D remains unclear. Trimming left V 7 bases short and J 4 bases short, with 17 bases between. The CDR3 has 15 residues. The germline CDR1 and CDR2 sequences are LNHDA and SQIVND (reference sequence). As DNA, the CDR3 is TGTGCCAGTAAGCGCGACAACCTAGGGAATCAGCCCCAGCATTTT. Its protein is CASKRDNLGNQPQHF.

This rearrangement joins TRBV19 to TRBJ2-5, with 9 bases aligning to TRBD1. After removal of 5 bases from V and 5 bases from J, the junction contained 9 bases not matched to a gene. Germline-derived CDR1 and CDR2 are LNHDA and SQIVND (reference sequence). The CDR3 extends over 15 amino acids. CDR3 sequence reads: CASSPLQGARETQYF. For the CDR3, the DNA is TGTGCCAGTAGTCCCCTACAGGGGGCGCGGGAGACCCAGTACTTC. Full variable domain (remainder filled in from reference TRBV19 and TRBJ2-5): DGGITQSPKYLFRKEGQNVTLSCEQNLNHDAMYWYRQDPGQGLRLIYYSQIVNDFQKGDIAEGYSVSREKKESFPLTVTSAQKNPTAFYLCASSPLQGARETQYFGPGTRLLVL.

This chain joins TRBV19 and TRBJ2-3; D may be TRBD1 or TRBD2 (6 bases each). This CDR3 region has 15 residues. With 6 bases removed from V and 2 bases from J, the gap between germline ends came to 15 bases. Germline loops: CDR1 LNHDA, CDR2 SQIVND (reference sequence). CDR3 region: CASSRGPELTDTQYF. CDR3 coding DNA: TGTGCCAGTAGCCGGGGGCCAGAACTCACAGATACGCAGTATTTT.

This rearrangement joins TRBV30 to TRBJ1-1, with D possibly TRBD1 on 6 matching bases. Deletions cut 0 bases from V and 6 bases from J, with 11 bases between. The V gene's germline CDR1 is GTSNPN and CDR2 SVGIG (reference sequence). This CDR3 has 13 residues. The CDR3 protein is CAWSVGGGAEAFF. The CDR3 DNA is TGTGCCTGGAGTGTTGGTGGGGGCGCTGAAGCTTTCTTT. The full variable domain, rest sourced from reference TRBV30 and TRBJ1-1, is SQTIHQWPATLVQPVGSPLSLECTVEGTSNPNLYWYRQAAGRGLQLLFYSVGIGQISSEVPQNLSASRPQDRQFILSSKKLLLSDSGFYLCAWSVGGGAEAFFGQGTRLTVV.

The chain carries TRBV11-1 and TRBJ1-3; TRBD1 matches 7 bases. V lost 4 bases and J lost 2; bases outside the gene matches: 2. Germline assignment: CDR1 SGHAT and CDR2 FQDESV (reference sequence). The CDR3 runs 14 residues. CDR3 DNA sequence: TGTGCCAGCAGCTCGACAGGGCCTGGAAACACCATATATTTT. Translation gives CASSSTGPGNTIYF.

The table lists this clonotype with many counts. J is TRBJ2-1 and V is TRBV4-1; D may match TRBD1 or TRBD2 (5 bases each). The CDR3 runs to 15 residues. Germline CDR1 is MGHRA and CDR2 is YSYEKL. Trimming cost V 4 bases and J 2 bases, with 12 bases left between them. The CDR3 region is CASSRGPDAYNEQFF. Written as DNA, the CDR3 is TGCGCCAGCAGCCGGGGACCAGACGCCTACAATGAGCAGTTCTTC.

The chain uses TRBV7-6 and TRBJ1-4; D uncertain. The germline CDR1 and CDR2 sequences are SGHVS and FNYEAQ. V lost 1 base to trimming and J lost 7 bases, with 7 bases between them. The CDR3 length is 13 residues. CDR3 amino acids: CASSLVVSEKLFF. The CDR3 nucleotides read TGTGCCAGCAGCTTAGTGGTCAGTGAAAAACTGTTTTTT.

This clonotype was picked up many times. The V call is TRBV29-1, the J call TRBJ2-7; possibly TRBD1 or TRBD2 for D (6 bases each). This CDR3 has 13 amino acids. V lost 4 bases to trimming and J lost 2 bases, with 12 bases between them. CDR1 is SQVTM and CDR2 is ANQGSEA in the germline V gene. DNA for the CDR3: TGCAGCGTTGGATCCGGGGGCACCTACGAGCAGTACTTC. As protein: CSVGSGGTYEQYF.

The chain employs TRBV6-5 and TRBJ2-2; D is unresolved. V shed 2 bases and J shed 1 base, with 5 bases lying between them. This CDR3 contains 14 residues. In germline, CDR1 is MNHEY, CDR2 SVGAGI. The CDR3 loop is CASSYGVNTGELFF. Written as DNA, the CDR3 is TGTGCCAGCAGTTACGGGGTGAACACCGGGGAGCTGTTTTTT.

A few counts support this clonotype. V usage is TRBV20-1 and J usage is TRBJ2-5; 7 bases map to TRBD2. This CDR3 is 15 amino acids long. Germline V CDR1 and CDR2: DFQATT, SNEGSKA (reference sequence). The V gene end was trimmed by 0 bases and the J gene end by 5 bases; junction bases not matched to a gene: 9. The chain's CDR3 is CSARDRRRGGETQYF. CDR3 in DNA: TGCAGTGCTAGAGATCGGCGACGGGGAGGGGAGACCCAGTACTTC.

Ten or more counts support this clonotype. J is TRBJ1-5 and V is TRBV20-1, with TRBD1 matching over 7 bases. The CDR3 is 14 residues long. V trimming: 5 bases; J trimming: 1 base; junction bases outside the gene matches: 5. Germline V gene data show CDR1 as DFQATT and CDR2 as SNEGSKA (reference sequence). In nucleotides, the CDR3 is TGCAGTGCTGCGGACAGGTGGAGCAATCAGCCCCAGCATTTT. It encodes CSAADRWSNQPQHF.

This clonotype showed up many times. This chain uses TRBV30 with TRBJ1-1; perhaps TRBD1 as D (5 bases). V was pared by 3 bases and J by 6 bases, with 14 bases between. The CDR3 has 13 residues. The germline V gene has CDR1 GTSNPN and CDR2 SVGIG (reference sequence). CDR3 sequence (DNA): TGTGCCTGGAGACCGTCCATGGGGGCTGAAGCTTTCTTT. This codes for CAWRPSMGAEAFF.

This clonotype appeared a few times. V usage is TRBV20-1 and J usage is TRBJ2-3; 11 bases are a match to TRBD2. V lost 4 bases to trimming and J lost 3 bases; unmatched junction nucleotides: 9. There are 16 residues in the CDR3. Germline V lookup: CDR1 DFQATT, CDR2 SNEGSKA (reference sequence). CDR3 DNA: TGCAGTGCTAATCTACTAGCGGGGGTGGGGACAGATACGCAGTATTTT. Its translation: CSANLLAGVGTDTQYF.

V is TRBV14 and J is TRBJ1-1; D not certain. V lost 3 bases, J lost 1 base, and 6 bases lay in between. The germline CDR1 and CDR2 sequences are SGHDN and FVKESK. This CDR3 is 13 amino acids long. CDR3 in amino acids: CASSQTRNTEAFF. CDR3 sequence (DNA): TGTGCCAGCAGCCAGACACGGAACACTGAAGCTTTCTTT.